This T cell receptor (beta chain) was recovered during a study of STAT3 mutations in large granular lymphocyte leukemia. Broader study findings: No sample exists from the first appearance of each clone. Every T-cell large granular lymphocyte leukemia patient had at least one immunodominant TCR beta clonotype. All newly emerging clones after therapy were STAT3 wild type. Differing intervals and regimens complicate linking therapy response to clone burden.

As for this clone: The antigen is unknown.

Sequencing was performed with immunoSEQ multiplex PCR; in TCRdb, only in-frame clones are kept and a portion is missing. The sample comprises around 26,000 clones, 94% of which are singletons, and roughly 6.5% rests with the top ten. V lost 0 bases and J lost 4; bases outside the gene matches: 4. CDR3 size: 16 residues. Germline CDR1 MGHDK, CDR2 SYGVNS. This sequence was found in a man aged 40-49 years with T-cell large granular lymphocyte leukemia. Some clones in this sample may be carry-over from other donors' samples. The chain recombines TRBV25-1 with TRBJ2-2; TRBD2 aligns across 8 bases. What was sequenced was peripheral blood mononuclear cells. The CDR3 nucleotides are TGTGCCAGCAGTGAATATAGGGCGGGGGGCACCGGGGAGCTGTTTTTT. Its protein product is CASSEYRAGGTGELFF. Complete variable domain (other parts from reference TRBV25-1 and TRBJ2-2): EADIYQTPRYLVIGTGKKITLECSQTMGHDKMYWYQQDPGMELHLIHYSYGVNSTEKGDLSSESTVSRIRTEHFPLTLESARPSHTSQYLCASSEYRAGGTGELFFGEGSRLTVL.